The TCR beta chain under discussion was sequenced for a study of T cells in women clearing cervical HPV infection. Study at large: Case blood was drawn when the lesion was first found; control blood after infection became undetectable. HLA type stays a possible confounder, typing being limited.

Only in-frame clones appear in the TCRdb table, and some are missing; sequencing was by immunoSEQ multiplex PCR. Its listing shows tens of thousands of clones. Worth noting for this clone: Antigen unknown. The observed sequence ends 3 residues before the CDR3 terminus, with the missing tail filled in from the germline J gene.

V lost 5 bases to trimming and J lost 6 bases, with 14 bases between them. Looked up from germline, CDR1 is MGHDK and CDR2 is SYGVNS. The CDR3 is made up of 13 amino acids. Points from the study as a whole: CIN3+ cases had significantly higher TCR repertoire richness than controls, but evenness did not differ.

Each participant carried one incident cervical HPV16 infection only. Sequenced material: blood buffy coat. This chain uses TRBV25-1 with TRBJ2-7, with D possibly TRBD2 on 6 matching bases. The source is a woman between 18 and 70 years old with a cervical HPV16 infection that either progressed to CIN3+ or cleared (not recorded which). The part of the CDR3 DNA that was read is TGTGCCAGCAGTAAGGAGGGCAGCGGCGAG. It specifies CASSKEGSGE. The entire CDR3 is CASSKEGSGEQYF.